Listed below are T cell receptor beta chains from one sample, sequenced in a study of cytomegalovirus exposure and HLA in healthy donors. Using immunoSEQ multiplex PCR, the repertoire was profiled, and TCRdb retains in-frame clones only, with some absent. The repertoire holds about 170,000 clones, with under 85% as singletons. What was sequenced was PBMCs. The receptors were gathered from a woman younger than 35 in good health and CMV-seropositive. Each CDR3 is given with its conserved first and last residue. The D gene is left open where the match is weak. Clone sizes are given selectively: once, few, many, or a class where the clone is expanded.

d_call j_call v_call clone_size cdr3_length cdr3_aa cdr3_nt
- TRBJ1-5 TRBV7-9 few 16 CASSLGVDRSNQPQHF TGTGCCAGCAGCTTAGGGGTAGACAGGAGCAATCAGCCCCAGCATTTT
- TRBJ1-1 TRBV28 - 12 CASSPLPTEAFF TGTGCCAGCAGTCCCCTTCCCACTGAAGCTTTCTTT
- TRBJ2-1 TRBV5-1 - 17 CASSFISLGTSYNEQFF TGCGCCAGCAGCTTTATTTCACTAGGAACCTCCTACAATGAGCAGTTCTTC
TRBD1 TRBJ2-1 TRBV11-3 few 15 CASSPRDREYNEQFF TGTGCCAGCAGCCCTCGGGACAGGGAATACAATGAGCAGTTCTTC
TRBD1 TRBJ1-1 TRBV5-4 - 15 CASSFTGGASTEAFF TGTGCCAGCAGCTTTACAGGGGGCGCGAGCACTGAAGCTTTCTTT
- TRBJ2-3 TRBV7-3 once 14 CASRLEGSTDTQYF TGTGCCAGCAGATTGGAGGGATCGACAGATACGCAGTATTTT
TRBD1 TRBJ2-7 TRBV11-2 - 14 CASSSDRGGNEQYF TGTGCCAGCAGCTCCGACAGGGGAGGCAACGAGCAGTACTTC
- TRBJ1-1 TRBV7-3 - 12 CASSLTEGEAFF TGTGCCAGCAGCTTAACGGAGGGTGAAGCTTTCTTT
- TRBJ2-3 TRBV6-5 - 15 CASYPQASITDTQYF TGTGCCAGCTACCCTCAGGCTTCAATTACAGATACGCAGTATTTT
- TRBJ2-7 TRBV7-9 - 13 CSSSQGGGYEQYF TGTTCCAGCAGCCAGGGTGGGGGGTACGAGCAGTACTTC
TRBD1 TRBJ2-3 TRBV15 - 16 CATSRDMGQVTDTQYF TGTGCCACCAGCAGAGATATGGGACAGGTTACAGATACGCAGTATTTT
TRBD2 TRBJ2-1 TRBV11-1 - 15 CASSFGSGGYNEQFF TGTGCCAGCAGCTTTGGTAGCGGGGGGTACAATGAGCAGTTCTTC